This T cell receptor beta chain was sequenced during a study of T cells after posttransplantation cyclophosphamide. A marrow graft followed busulfan-fludarabine conditioning, with cyclophosphamide on days +3 and +4. Clones were sequenced by immunoSEQ multiplex PCR, and TCRdb holds only the in-frame ones, with some missing. The top ten clones hold 30% to 40% of a sample with around 5,000 clones, about 79% of them seen once. V was clipped by 6 bases and J by 3 bases; unmatched bases: 5. CDR1 and CDR2 (germline): SNHLY, FYNNEI. CDR3 size: 14 residues. The sequences come from PBMCs, collected after allogeneic stem cell transplant with posttransplant cyclophosphamide. The chain joins TRBV2 to TRBJ1-5; TRBD1 agrees at 7 bases. This receptor was taken from a male patient over 55 who received an allogeneic stem cell transplant from an unrelated donor, was CMV-positive, and had no GVHD. A subset of T cells may come from the graft donor. The CDR3 DNA reads TGTGCCAGCAGCGCCGGGACAGTCAATCAGCCCCAGCATTTT. This codes for CASSAGTVNQPQHF.